This record covers a single TCR beta chain. The data derive from a study of blood T cell repertoires in COVID-19. Those who participated ranged in age from 18 to 89 years and resided in approximately 26 US areas. This CDR3 spans 15 amino acids. J gave up 7 bases and V 7 bases, and 6 bases lay outside the gene matches. Germline V gene sequence: CDR1 MDHEN, CDR2 SYDVKM. In the authors' workflow: Reference gene primer amplification gave nucleated cell count estimates. The method was immunoSEQ multiplex PCR; TCRdb's version includes in-frame clones alone and lacks a portion of them. The D gene and trimming were derived from the DNA, and the V and J assignments and clone size from that table. The repertoire includes about 200,000 clones, about 90% of them detected once, and roughly 8.1% sits in the top ten.

The chain links TRBV28 to TRBJ1-6; 11 bases map to TRBD1. Sample: PBMCs or T cells enriched from blood (not recorded which). The TCR was taken from a woman aged 18-30 years who had recovered from COVID-19. The CDR3 nucleotides are TGTGCCAGCAAAGTAGGACAGGGGGCGAATTCACCCCTCCACTTT. Translation gives CASKVGQGANSPLHF.